This TCR beta chain is drawn from a study of T cell repertoires in cytomegalovirus infection. Study at large: Recently described HLA-C-restricted plus well-studied HLA-B-restricted CMV epitopes were used. CMV infection and matching HLA type were both indicated by public TCR beta signatures. Overall study findings and caveats: Cumulative public TCR beta family frequency identified carriers of CMV plus the relevant HLA. CMV-specific TCR beta clonotypes restricted by HLA-C were the ones dominating the ex vivo response.

CDR1 SGHAT and CDR2 FQNNGV come from the germline V gene. Losses at the gene ends were 2 bases for V and 5 bases for J; bases not matched to a gene: 13. This CDR3 has 17 amino acids. TCRdb ran MiXCR on the reads and lists one entry per CDR3 protein. Of about 310,000 distinct CDR3 sequences detected, just under 25% appear once; the ten largest clones hold roughly 14%. This clonotype was seen a handful of times. As yet, its antigen is unknown. The chain combines TRBV11-2 with TRBJ2-5, with TRBD2 identical over 8 bases. The sequences come from cultured PBMCs, collected from culture after CMV antigen stimulation. The sequence was obtained from a human donor in good health (CMV status not recorded). Some clones in this sample may be carry-over from other donors' samples. CDR3 sequence: CASSLFRVAGRLETQYF. Written as DNA, the CDR3 is TGTGCCAGCAGCTTATTTCGGGTAGCGGGAAGATTGGAGACCCAGTACTTC.